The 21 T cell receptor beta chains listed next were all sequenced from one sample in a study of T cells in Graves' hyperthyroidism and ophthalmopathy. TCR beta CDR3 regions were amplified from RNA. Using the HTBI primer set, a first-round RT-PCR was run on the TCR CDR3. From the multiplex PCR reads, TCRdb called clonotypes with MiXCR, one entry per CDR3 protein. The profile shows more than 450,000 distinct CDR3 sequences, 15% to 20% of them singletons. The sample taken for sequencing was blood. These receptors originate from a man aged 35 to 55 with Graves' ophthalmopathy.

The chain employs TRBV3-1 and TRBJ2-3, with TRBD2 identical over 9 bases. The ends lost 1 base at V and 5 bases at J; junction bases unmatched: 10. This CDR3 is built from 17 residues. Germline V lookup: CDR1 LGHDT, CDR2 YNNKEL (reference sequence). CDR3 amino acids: CASSQGRSSGAEDTQYF. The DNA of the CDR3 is TGTGCCAGCAGCCAAGGGCGGTCTAGCGGGGCCGAAGATACGCAGTATTTT.

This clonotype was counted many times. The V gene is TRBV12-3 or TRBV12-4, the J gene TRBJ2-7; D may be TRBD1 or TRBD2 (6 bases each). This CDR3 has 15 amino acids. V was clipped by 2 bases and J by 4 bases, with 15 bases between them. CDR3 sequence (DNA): TGTGCCAGCAGTTTAAGGGAAACGGGGGCATACGAGCAGTACTTC. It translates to CASSLRETGAYEQYF.

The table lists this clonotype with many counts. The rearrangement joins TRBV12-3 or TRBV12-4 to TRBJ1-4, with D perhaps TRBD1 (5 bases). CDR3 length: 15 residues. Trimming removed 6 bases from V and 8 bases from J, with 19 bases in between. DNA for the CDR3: TGTGCCAGCAGCCAAGAGTCAGGGTTTCGGGAAAAACTGTTTTTT. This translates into CASSQESGFREKLFF.

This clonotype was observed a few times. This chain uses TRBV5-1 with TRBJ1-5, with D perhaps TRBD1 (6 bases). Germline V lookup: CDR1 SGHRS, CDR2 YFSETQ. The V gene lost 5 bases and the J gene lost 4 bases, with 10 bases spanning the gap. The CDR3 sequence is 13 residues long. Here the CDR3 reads CASSSDRNQPQHF. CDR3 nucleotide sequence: TGCGCCAGCAGTTCGGACAGAAATCAGCCCCAGCATTTT.

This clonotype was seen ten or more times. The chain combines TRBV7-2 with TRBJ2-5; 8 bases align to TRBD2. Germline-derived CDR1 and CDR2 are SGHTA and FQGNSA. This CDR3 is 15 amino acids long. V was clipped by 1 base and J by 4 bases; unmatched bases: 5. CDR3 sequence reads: CASSLVFLAGETQYF. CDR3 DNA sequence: TGTGCCAGCAGCTTAGTCTTTCTAGCGGGAGAGACCCAGTACTTC.

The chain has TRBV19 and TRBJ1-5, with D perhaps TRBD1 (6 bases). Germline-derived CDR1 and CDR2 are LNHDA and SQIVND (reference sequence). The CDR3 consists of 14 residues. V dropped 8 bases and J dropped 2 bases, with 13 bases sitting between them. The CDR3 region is CASGSQGGNQPQHF. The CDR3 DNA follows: TGTGCCAGTGGGTCACAGGGAGGCAATCAGCCCCAGCATTTT.

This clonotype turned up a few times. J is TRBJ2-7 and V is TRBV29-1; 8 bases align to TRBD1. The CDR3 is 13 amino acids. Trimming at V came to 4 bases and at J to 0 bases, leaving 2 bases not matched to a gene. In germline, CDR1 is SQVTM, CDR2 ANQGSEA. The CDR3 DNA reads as TGCAGCGTTGTCACAGGGGGCTCCTACGAGCAGTACTTC. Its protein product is CSVVTGGSYEQYF.

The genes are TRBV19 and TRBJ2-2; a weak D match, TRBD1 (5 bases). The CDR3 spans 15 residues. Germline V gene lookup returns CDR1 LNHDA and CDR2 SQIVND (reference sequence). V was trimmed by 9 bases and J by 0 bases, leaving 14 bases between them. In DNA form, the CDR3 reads TGTGCCAGCAGTGGGGCAGTCGCGAACACCGGGGAGCTGTTTTTT. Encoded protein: CASSGAVANTGELFF.

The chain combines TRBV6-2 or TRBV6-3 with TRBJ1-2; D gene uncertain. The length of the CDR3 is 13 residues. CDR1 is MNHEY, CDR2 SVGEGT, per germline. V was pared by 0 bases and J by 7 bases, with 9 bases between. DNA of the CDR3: TGTGCCAGCAGTTACTCGACGGGCGGTGGCTACACCTTC. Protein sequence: CASSYSTGGGYTF.

Here the CDR3 reads CASSDSVGLTGELFF. The CDR3 DNA sequence: TGTGCCAGTAGTGATAGTGTGGGTTTGACCGGGGAGCTGTTTTTT. This chain connects TRBV19 to TRBJ2-2; D is ambiguous. Germline-derived CDR1 and CDR2 are LNHDA and SQIVND (reference sequence). This CDR3 has 15 amino acids. The V gene lost 5 bases and the J gene lost 5 bases, with 15 bases spanning the gap. The full variable domain, its missing parts supplied by reference TRBV19 and TRBJ2-2, is DGGITQSPKYLFRKEGQNVTLSCEQNLNHDAMYWYRQDPGQGLRLIYYSQIVNDFQKGDIAEGYSVSREKKESFPLTVTSAQKNPTAFYLCASSDSVGLTGELFFGEGSRLTVL.

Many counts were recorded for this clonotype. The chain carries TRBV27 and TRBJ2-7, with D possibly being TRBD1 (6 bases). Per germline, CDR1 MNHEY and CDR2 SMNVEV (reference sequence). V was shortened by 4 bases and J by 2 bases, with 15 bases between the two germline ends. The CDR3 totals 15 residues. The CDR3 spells CASSYRDGRTYEQYF. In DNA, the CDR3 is TGTGCCAGCAGTTACAGGGACGGAAGGACCTACGAGCAGTACTTC.

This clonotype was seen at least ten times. CDR3: CASSLRGGGGDTQYF. Here the CDR3 DNA reads TGTGCCAGCAGCTTACGCGGGGGAGGGGGAGATACGCAGTATTTT. The genes are TRBV7-3 and TRBJ2-3; a weak D match, TRBD2 (7 bases). The CDR3 consists of 15 residues. Deletions cut 2 bases from V and 5 bases from J, with 14 bases between. Germline CDR1 and CDR2: SGHTA and FQGTGA.

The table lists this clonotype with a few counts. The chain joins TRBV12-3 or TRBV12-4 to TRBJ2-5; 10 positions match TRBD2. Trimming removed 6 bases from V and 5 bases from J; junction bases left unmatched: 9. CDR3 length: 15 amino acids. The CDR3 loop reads CASSSLAGALETQYF. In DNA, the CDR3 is TGTGCCAGCAGCTCGCTAGCGGGAGCCTTGGAGACCCAGTACTTC.

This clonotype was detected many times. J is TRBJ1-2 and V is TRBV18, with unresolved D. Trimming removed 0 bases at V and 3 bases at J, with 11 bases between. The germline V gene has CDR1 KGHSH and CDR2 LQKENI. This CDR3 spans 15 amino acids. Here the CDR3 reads CASSPPSGSDYGYTF. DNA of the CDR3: TGTGCCAGCTCACCACCGTCAGGATCTGACTATGGCTACACCTTC.

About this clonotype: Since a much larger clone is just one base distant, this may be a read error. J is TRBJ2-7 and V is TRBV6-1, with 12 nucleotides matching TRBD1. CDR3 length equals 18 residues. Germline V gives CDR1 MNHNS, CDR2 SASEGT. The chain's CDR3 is CGSSERATGTGGKYEQYF. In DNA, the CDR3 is TGTGGCAGCAGTGAGAGGGCCACCGGGACAGGGGGCAAGTACGAGCAGTACTTC.

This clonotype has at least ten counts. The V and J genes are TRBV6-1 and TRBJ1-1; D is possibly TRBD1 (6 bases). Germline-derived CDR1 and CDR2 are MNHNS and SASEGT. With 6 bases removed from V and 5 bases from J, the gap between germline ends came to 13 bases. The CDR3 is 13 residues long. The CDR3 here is CASSLQGRTEAFF. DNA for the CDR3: TGTGCCAGCAGCTTGCAGGGGAGGACTGAAGCTTTCTTT.

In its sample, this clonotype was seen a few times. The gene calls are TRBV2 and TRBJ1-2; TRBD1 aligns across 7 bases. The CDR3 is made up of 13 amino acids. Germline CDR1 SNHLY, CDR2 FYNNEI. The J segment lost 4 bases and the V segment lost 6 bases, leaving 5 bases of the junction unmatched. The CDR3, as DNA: TGTGCCAGCAGCGGGGACAGCTCCTATGGCTACACCTTC. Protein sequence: CASSGDSSYGYTF.

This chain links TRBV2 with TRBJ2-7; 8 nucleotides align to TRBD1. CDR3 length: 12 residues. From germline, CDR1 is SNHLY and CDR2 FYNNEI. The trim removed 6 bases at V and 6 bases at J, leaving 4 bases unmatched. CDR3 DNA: TGTGCCAGCAGCAGGACAGGGCTCGAGCAGTACTTC. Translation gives CASSRTGLEQYF.

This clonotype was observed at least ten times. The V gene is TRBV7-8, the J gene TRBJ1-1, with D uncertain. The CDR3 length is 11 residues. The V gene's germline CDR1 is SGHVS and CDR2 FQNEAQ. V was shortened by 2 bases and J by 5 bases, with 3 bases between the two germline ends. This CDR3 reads CASSLQTEAFF. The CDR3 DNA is TGTGCCAGCAGCTTACAAACTGAAGCTTTCTTT.

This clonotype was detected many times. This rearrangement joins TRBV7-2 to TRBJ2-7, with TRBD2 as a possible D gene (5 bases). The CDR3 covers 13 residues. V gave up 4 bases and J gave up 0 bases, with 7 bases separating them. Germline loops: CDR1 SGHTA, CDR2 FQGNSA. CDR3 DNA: TGTGCCAGCAGCTCGGACTCCTCCTACGAGCAGTACTTC. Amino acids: CASSSDSSYEQYF.

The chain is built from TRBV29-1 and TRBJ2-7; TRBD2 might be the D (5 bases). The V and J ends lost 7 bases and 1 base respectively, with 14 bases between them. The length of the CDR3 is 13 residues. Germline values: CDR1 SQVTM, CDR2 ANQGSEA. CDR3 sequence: CSALDLSSYEQYF. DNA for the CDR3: TGCAGCGCCTTGGACTTATCTTCCTACGAGCAGTACTTC.